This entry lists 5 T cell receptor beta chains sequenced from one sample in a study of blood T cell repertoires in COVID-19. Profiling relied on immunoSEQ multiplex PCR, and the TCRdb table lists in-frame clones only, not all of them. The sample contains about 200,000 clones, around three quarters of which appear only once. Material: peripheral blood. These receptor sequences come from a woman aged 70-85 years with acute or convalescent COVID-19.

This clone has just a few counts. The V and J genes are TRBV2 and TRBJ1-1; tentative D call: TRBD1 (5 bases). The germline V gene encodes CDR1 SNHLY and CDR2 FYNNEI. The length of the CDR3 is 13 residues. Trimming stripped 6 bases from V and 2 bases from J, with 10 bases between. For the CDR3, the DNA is TGTGCCAGCAGCCCGACAGTTAACACTGAAGCTTTCTTT. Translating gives CASSPTVNTEAFF.

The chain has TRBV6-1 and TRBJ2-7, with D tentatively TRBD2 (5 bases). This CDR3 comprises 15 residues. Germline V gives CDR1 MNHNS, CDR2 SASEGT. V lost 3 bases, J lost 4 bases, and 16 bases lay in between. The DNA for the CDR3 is TGTGCCAGCAGTGAGCTTACCGGGATTCAATACGAGCAGTACTTC. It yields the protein CASSELTGIQYEQYF.

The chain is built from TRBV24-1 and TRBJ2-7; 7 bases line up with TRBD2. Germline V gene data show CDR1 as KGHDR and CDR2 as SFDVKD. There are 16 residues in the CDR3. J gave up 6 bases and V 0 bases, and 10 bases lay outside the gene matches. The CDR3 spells CATSDLKPGGSSEQYF. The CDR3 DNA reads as TGTGCCACCAGTGATTTGAAGCCGGGCGGGAGCAGCGAGCAGTACTTC.

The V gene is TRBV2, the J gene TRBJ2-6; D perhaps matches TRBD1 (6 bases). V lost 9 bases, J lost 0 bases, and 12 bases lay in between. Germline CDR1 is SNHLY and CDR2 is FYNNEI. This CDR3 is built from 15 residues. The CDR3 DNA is TGTGCCAGTCGACGACAGGTCTCTGGGGCCAACGTCCTGACTTTC. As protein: CASRRQVSGANVLTF.

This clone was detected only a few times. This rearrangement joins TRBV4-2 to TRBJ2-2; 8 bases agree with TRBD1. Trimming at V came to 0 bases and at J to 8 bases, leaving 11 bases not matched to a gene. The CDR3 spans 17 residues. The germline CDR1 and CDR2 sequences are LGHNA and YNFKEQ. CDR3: CASSQDLIGQGGGELFF. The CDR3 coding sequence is TGTGCCAGCAGCCAAGATCTAATAGGACAGGGCGGAGGGGAGCTGTTTTTT.